This TCR beta chain was captured by sequencing in a study of identical twins. Findings and caveats of the study: The analysis was cross-sectional rather than longitudinal within donors.

In the case of this clonotype: What it recognizes is unknown.

With 0 bases removed from V and 3 bases from J, the gap between germline ends came to 12 bases. This CDR3 contains 15 residues. Germline CDR1 is MGHRA and CDR2 is YSYEKL. Template switching added a universal primer site; cDNA carried unique molecular identifiers. Using its own MiXCR run on the 5' RACE reads, TCRdb lists one record per CDR3 protein. The sample has around 340,000 distinct CDR3 sequences, around an eighth seen once. These sequences were also reported in another study, on yellow fever vaccine responses in identical twins.

The chain is built from TRBV4-1 and TRBJ2-7; maybe TRBD2 (5 bases). Sequencing was done on a sample of CD8+ T cells sorted from blood. This clonotype originated in a woman aged 18-29 years in good health. The CDR3 region has the DNA TGCGCCAGCAGCCAAGATGGGAGCTGGATCTACGAGCAGTACTTC. This sequence encodes CASSQDGSWIYEQYF.